One sample yielded the 6 T cell receptor beta chains listed below, sequenced in a study of read filtering for tumor transcriptome and immune sequencing. This library used roughly 400 ng RNA and molecular barcoded adaptors spanning alpha/delta and beta/gamma chains. TCRdb independently ran MiXCR on the reads; one entry per CDR3 protein. The data show 75,000 to 95,000 distinct CDR3 sequences, around a fifth seen once. Specimen: a population of CD138-negative cells sorted from bone marrow. The source is a donor aged 40 or over with multiple myeloma.

There are many counts of this clonotype. The rearrangement links TRBV11-2 to TRBJ1-1, with unresolved D. This CDR3 has 13 amino acids. Between the trimmed V and J ends, which lost 0 bases and 1 base, there was a span of 3 bases. Germline lookup yields CDR1 SGHAT and CDR2 FQNNGV. Here the CDR3 reads CASSLDPNTEAFF. The DNA of the CDR3 is TGTGCCAGCAGCTTAGACCCGAACACTGAAGCTTTCTTT.

Worth noting for this clonotype: Since a much larger clone is just one base distant, this may be a read error. V and J are TRBV6-2 or TRBV6-3 and TRBJ2-2, with D possibly being TRBD2 (6 bases). The CDR3 length is 13 residues. V shed 6 bases and J shed 7 bases, with 12 bases lying between them. Germline CDR1 and CDR2: MNHEY and SVGEGT. The CDR3 DNA sequence: TGTGCCAGCAGCCGGGAGAACCTCGGGGAGCTGTTTTTT. Translated: CASSRENLGELFF.

This clonotype was recorded many times. The gene calls are TRBV7-8 and TRBJ1-1, with D hard to call. Trimming removed 4 bases at V and 4 bases at J, with 10 bases between. From germline, CDR1 is SGHVS and CDR2 FQNEAQ. The CDR3 loop spans 13 amino acids. The CDR3 region is CASSWTVGTEAFF. CDR3 nucleotides: TGTGCCAGCAGCTGGACGGTTGGCACTGAAGCTTTCTTT.

Regarding this clonotype: The limits of the CDR3 on the DNA are not certain, so only TCRdb's listed CDR3 is given. This chain uses TRBV2 with TRBJ1-2; TRBD1, the D gene given by the table, was not confirmed from the DNA. Ends included, the CDR3 has 11 residues. CDR1 SNHLY and CDR2 FYNNEI come from the germline V gene. The CDR3 loop reads CANGDEYGCTF.

On this clonotype: It is likely a read error: a sequence one base away is far more abundant. Since the CDR3 does not end with the conserved phenylalanine or tryptophan, this likely comes from a read error. J is TRBJ2-1 and V is TRBV11-1, with D perhaps TRBD1 (5 bases). Per the germline V gene, CDR1 is SGHAT and CDR2 is FQDESV (reference sequence). This CDR3 has 15 amino acids. Trimming pared 7 bases from V and 5 bases from J, leaving 18 bases between. CDR3 sequence (DNA): TGTGCCAGCACCCCTTGGGGCCGAGAGAACAATGAGCAGTTCATC. The encoded protein is CASTPWGRENNEQFI.

This sequence joins TRBV20-1 and TRBJ2-5, with unresolved D. V dropped 0 bases and J dropped 7 bases, with 12 bases sitting between them. This CDR3 has 13 residues. Germline CDR1 DFQATT, CDR2 SNEGSKA (reference sequence). The CDR3 loop reads CSAREGRSGTQYF. The CDR3 bases are TGCAGTGCTAGAGAGGGCCGCTCCGGGACCCAGTACTTC.